This T cell receptor beta chain appears in the sequencing data of a study of identical twins (dated by TCRdb to about 2016). About the full investigation: The study deep-sequenced TCR alpha and beta repertoires from monozygotic twins, unrelated adults of various ages and cord blood to test whether fetal clonotypes persist. Replicate twin experiments were performed at different times using different library preparation protocols to rule out contamination. What the work shows at the level of the full study, not this receptor alone: Zero-insertion analyses could be partly confounded by invariant T cells such as MAIT and iNKT, although diverse VJ usage argued against such confounding for most clonotypes. Compared with coincidental sharing between unrelated individuals, out-of-frame TCR alpha sequences shared between twins showed an excess of sequences with low generation probability. In monozygotic twins, out-of-frame TCR alpha sharing was systematically underestimated by recombination models, although the models agreed with sharing between unrelated individuals. Because the same donors could not be followed over many years, conclusions were based on cross-sectional statistical analysis. A weaker excess of twin sharing was found in beta out-of-frame sequences because the signal-to-noise ratio was lowered by fewer shared sequences. Abundant cord blood beta clonotypes had fewer insertions, young adult naive repertoires showed a similar but weaker trend, and memory repertoires showed no such trend.

A word on this clonotype: It has no known antigen specificity. Base qualities are missing; no much larger clone stands one base away.

The method behind the library was 5' RACE. This sample was sequenced with an Illumina HiSeq 2000. Template switching added a universal primer binding site, and the final cDNA carried a unique molecular identifier that allowed TCR cDNA molecules to be counted accurately. Specific primers in the conserved constant-segment region were used to synthesize first-strand cDNA for the TCR alpha and beta chains. Each cDNA library was double barcoded, with a SMART-Mk sample barcode plus Illumina barcodes, to control for contamination. TruSeq adapter sequences and Illumina sample barcodes were added in two successive PCR steps. The Illumina HiSeq platform was used with custom primers to sequence TCR alpha and beta cDNA libraries. The original pipeline was this. MiGEC processed the raw reads to extract unique molecular identifiers, while MiXCR was used to determine the CDR3 positions. For each individual, recombination models were inferred using an EM algorithm with the repgenHMM and IGoR tools. Shared clonotypes were analyzed with the tcR package in R, and sharing was normalized by the product of cloneset sizes. To study raw recombination without the effects of thymic and clonal selection, out-of-frame nonproductive sequences were analyzed. TCRdb reprocessing: public reads trimmed at Q25 with fastp, clones called with MiXCR, in-frame beta chains kept. Merged by CDR3 protein, the rows form single entries marked with the most common genes and DNA. For this entry, the V and J calls and clone size follow TCRdb and not the study's own pipeline. The sample contains about 520,000 distinct CDR3 sequences, 22% of them found a single time. Clones ranked in the top ten supply 0.75% to 0.95% of the sample.

Every donor was a healthy Caucasian. The twin cohort comprised three pairs of female monozygotic twins, all aged roughly 18 to 30 years. CD4+ and CD8+ T cell populations were isolated with positive isolation kits from Invitrogen. Via the germline V gene (reference sequence), CDR1 is MNHEY and CDR2 SMNVEV. V loses 5 bases, J loses 5 bases, and the germline ends lie 10 bases apart. The CDR3 measures 14 amino acids from cysteine to phenylalanine. Just CDR3 DNA is preserved here, 42 bases in frame from base 1. A further study also used this sample, focusing on T cells expressing NK-cell markers. The second publication reports: Under 10 donors provided sorted CD3+CD56+NKG2C+, CD3+CD56+NKG2C- and CD3+CD56-NKG2C+ T-cell subsets, whose TCR beta-chain repertoires were profiled. Among the eight sequenced donors, seven were HCMV-seropositive and one was HCMV-seronegative. To restrict sorting to alphabetaTCR-expressing T cells, an anti-gammadeltaTCR antibody was added in several experiments. In a handful of donors, the dominant CD3+CD56+NKG2C+ clonotypes were among the top 10 CD8+ clonotypes and accounted for roughly 1.0-8% of CD8+ T cells. Those dominant clonotypes were again the most abundant among CD3+CD56-NKG2C+ cells in several donors, at about 25-65%. Whether the expanded NKG2C-expressing T cell clones were specific for HCMV antigens was left unclear. The study sequenced eight donors, all healthy volunteers chosen at random: three men and five women. HCMV-specific IgG was detected in serum with a commercial ELISA kit to determine HCMV serostatus. MIGEC was used to demultiplex reads and group the reads by UMI, and MiTCR was used to assemble and quantify clonotypes. To exclude erroneous sequences, any TCR cDNA sequence not supported by at least two reads was discarded. Downstream repertoire analysis used the tcR package, and clonotypes were matched across fractions by CDR3 nucleotide sequence plus V segment. VDJmatch was used to annotate antigen specificity against VDJdb, with one amino acid substitution allowed in CDR3.

The chain couples TRBV27 to TRBJ1-6; the D gene cannot be named for sure. What was sequenced was CD4+ T cells sorted from blood. This TCR was sampled from a woman younger than 35 in good health. Here the CDR3 is given as CASSLRSNNSPLHF. The DNA sequence reads TGTGCCAGCAGTCTGAGGTCTAATAATTCACCCCTCCACTTT.